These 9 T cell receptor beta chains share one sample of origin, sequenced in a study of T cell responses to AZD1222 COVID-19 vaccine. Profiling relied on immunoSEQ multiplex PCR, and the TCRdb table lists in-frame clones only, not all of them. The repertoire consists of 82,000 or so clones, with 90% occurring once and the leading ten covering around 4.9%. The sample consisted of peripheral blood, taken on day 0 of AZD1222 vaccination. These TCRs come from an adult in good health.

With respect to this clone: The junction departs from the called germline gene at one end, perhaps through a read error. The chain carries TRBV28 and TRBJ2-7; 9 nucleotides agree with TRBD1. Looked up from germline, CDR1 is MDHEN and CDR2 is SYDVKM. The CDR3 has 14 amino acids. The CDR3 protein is CASSLEQGAQVGHF. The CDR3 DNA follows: TGTGCCAGCAGCTTAGAACAGGGGGCGCAGGTCGGTCACTTC.

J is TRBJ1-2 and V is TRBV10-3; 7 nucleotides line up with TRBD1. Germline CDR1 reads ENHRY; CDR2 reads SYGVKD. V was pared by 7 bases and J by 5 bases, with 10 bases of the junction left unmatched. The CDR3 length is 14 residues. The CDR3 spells CAITSDREAYGYTF. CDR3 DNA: TGTGCCATCACATCAGACAGGGAAGCATATGGCTACACCTTC.

The CDR3 DNA sequence: TGTGCCAGCAGGCTGGTTTCGAGCGTTAATACGCAGTATTTT. Protein sequence: CASRLVSSVNTQYF. The rearrangement joins TRBV27 to TRBJ2-3; D gene ambiguous. In germline, CDR1 is MNHEY, CDR2 SMNVEV (reference sequence). Trimming stripped 6 bases from V and 7 bases from J, with 17 bases between. The CDR3 length is 14 residues.

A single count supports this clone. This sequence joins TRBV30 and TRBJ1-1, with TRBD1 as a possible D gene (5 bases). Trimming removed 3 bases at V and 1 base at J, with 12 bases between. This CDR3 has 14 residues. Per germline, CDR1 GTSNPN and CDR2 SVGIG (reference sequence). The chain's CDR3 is CAWRAWGQNTEAFF. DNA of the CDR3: TGTGCCTGGAGGGCCTGGGGCCAGAACACTGAAGCTTTCTTT.

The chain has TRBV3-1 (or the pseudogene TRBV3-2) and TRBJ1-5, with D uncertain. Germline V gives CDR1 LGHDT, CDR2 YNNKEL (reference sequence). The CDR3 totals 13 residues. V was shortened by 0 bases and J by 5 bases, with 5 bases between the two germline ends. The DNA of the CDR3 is TGTGCCAGCAGCCAAGATAGGCATCAGCCCCAGCATTTT. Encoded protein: CASSQDRHQPQHF.

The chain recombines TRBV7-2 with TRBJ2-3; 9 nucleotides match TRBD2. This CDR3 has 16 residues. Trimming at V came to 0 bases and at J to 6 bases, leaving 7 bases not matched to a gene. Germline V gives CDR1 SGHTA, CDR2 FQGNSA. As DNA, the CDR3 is TGTGCCAGCAGCTTAGCCCAAGCGGGGGGCGGGGATACGCAGTATTTT. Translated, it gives CASSLAQAGGGDTQYF.

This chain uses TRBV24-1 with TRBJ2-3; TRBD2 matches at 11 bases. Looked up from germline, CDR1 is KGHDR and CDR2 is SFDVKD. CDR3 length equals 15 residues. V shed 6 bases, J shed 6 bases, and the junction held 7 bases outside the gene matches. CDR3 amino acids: CATSNLAGGSDTQYF. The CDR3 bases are TGTGCCACCAGTAACCTAGCGGGGGGATCGGATACGCAGTATTTT.

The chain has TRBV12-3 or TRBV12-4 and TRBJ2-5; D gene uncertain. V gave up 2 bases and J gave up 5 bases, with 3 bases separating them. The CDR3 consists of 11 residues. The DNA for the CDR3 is TGTGCCAGCAGTTTAAGTGAGACCCAGTACTTC. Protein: CASSLSETQYF.

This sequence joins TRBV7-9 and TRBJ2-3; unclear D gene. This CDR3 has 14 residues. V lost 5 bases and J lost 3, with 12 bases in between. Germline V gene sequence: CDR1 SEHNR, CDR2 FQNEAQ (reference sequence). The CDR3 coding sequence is TGTGCCAGCAGCCCCAGTGAGCCGACAGATACGCAGTATTTT. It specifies CASSPSEPTDTQYF.